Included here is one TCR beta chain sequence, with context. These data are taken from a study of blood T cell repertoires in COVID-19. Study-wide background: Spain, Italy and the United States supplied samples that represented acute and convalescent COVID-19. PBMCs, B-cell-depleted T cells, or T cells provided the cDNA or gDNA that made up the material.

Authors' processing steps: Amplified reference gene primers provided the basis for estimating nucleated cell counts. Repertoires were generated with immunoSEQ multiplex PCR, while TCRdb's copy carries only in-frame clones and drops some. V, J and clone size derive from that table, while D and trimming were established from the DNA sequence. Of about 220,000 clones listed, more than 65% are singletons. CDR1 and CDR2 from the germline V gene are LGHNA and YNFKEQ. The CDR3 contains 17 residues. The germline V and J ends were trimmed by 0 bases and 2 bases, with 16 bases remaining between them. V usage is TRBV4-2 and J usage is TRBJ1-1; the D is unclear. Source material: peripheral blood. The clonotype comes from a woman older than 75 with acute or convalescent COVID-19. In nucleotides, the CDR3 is TGTGCCAGCAGCCAAGAAGCCCCACGGGTTGGTAACACTGAAGCTTTCTTT. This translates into CASSQEAPRVGNTEAFF.